This T cell receptor beta chain was retrieved from a study of CD8 T cells in Susac syndrome. After extraction with the RNeasy kit, about 0.45 to 1 ug of the RNA was reverse transcribed using random hexamers. TCR beta CDR3 was amplified by immunoSEQ multiplex PCR. This amplification extended across 54 Vbeta and 13 Jbeta segments. A single record per CDR3 protein comes from TCRdb applying MiXCR to the immunoSEQ multiplex PCR reads. Of 200,000 to 250,000 distinct CDR3 sequences listed, about 94% are singletons. Germline V gene sequence: CDR1 SGDLS, CDR2 YYNGEE. This CDR3 has 15 residues. Losses at the gene ends were 1 base for V and 3 bases for J; bases not matched to a gene: 3. TEMRA cells were FACS-enriched, and CD8+ and CD4+ T cells were isolated negatively.

The V and J genes are TRBV9 and TRBJ2-2, with 7 bases that match TRBD1. The sample comprised CD4+ T cells from PBMCs. The TCR sequence derives from a human donor with Susac syndrome. CDR3 loop: CASSVRQGDTGELFF. CDR3 coding DNA: TGTGCCAGCAGCGTACGGCAGGGGGACACCGGGGAGCTGTTTTTT. The full variable domain, in which reference TRBV9 and TRBJ2-2 provide the parts outside the CDR3, is DSGVTQTPKHLITATGQRVTLRCSPRSGDLSVYWYQQSLDQGLQFLIQYYNGEERAKGNILERFSAQQFPDLHSELNLSSLELGDSALYFCASSVRQGDTGELFFGEGSRLTVL.